This TCR beta chain was sequenced in a study of blood T cell repertoires in COVID-19. As for the study in general: From T cells, B-cell-depleted T cells, or PBMCs came the material, which was cDNA or gDNA.

The Seattle patients, enrolled during active infection, were followed longitudinally. Only a few counts were recorded for this clone. Per the study methods: Estimation of nucleated cell counts relied on the amplification of reference gene primers. Sequencing used immunoSEQ multiplex PCR; TCRdb keeps in-frame clones, though not all of them. Clone size and V and J calls were adopted from that table, with D and trimming inferred from the DNA. The profile covers about 180,000 clones, with roughly 81% appearing a single time and around 11% taken by the ten largest. The sample was peripheral blood. The source is a woman older than 75 with COVID-19, enrolled during active disease.

The CDR3 region has the DNA TGTGCCAGCAGCTTGGCCACAGGGAACGAGCAGTACTTC. It codes for CASSLATGNEQYF. This rearrangement joins TRBV5-5 to TRBJ2-7; D is perhaps TRBD1 (6 bases). V was pared by 0 bases and J by 5 bases, with 9 bases between. The CDR3 is 13 residues long. From germline, CDR1 is SGHKS and CDR2 YYEKEE (reference sequence).